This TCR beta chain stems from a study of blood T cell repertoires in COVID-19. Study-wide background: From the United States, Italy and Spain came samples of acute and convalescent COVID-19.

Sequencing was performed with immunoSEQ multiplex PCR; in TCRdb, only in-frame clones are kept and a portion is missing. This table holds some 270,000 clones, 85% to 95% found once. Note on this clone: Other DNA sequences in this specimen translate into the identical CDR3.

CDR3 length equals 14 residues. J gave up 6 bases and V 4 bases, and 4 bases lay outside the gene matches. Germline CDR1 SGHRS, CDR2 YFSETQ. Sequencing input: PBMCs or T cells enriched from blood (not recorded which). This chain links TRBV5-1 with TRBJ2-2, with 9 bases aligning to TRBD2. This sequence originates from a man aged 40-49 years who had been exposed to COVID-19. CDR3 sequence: CASSISGSAGELFF. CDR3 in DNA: TGCGCCAGCAGCATTAGCGGGAGTGCCGGGGAGCTGTTTTTT.